This is a list of T cell receptor beta chains from one sample in a study of human T cells and chemical hapten exposure. TCRdb re-called the RACE reads through MiXCR, storing one row per CDR3 protein. The profile covers nearly 350,000 distinct CDR3 sequences, with approximately 6.9% appearing a single time and 7.5% to 8.5% taken by the ten largest. The specimen was whole blood, collected in connection with sensitization to the hapten diphenylcyclopropenone (DPC). These receptors all come from a woman younger than 30 with alopecia areata. Some clones in this sample may be carry-over from other donors' samples. The CDR3 runs from the conserved cysteine through the conserved F or W. The D gene is left open where the match is weak. Expanded clones are given a class, and other clones once, few, many or no size at all.

CDR3nt	CDR3aa	v_gene	j_gene	d_gene	abundance
TGTGCCAGCAGTTTAAGGGGGAGCCGAGACACTGAAGCTTTCTTT	CASSLRGSRDTEAFF	TRBV12-3/TRBV12-4	TRBJ1-1	NA	NA
TGTGCCACCAGTGATGGGGACTTTCAGTACTTC	CATSDGDFQYF	TRBV24-1	TRBJ2-4	NA	many
TGCAGCGCCTCACCCCGCGCGGGGGATTGGCACATTCAGTACTTC	CSASPRAGDWHIQYF	TRBV29-1	TRBJ2-4	TRBD2	few
TGTGCCAGCACCCAGGATCCGGGCCTCCCCACGAGGGGCTACACCTTC	CASTQDPGLPTRGYTF	TRBV27	TRBJ1-2	NA	NA
TGCAGCGTTTCCATCGTGAACACCGGGGAGCTGTTTTTT	CSVSIVNTGELFF	TRBV29-1	TRBJ2-2	NA	NA
TGTGCCAGCAGACCTAGATTTTCCTATCGCTACACCTTC	CASRPRFSYRYTF	TRBV7-2	TRBJ1-2	NA	many
TGTGCCAGCAGTTCGACAGGAGGCTACACCTTC	CASSSTGGYTF	TRBV12-3/TRBV12-4	TRBJ1-2	NA	few
TGTGCCAGCAGTTCCTCGAAGGGACTCAGCGGAGACACTGAAGCTTTCTTT	CASSSSKGLSGDTEAFF	TRBV6-7	TRBJ1-1	NA	NA
TGTGCCAGCCAGCCCTCGGATACGCAGTATTTT	CASQPSDTQYF	TRBV11-2	TRBJ2-3	NA	NA
TGTGCCAGCAGCCAAGATATACACCCCAACTATGGCTACACCTTC	CASSQDIHPNYGYTF	TRBV14	TRBJ1-2	NA	few
TGTGCCAGCAGCGCACAACTGGGTGAGCAGTACTTC	CASSAQLGEQYF	TRBV9	TRBJ2-7	NA	few
TGTGCCAGCAGCACGGGACTTCACAGGGACTATGGCTACACCTTC	CASSTGLHRDYGYTF	TRBV7-2	TRBJ1-2	NA	NA
TGTGCCAGCAGTTACAAGGGACCTATGAACACTGAAGCTTTCTTT	CASSYKGPMNTEAFF	TRBV6-6	TRBJ1-1	NA	NA
TGTGCCAGCAGTGCTAGGGGGGACACCGGGGAGCTGTTTTTT	CASSARGDTGELFF	TRBV6-4	TRBJ2-2	NA	many
TGTGCCAGCAGCCCCCCGGTGGGCAGAAGTAGCACCGGGGAGCTGTTTTTT	CASSPPVGRSSTGELFF	TRBV3-1	TRBJ2-2	NA	few
TGTGCCAGCAGCTTCCAAGGGGGCGGTTCTGCCTTGTACGAGCAGTACTTC	CASSFQGGGSALYEQYF	TRBV5-6	TRBJ2-7	TRBD1	NA
TGTGCCAGCAGCGGTACCGGGGAGCTGTTTTTT	CASSGTGELFF	TRBV9	TRBJ2-2	NA	many
TGTGCCAGCACCCCCTGGAGCCTGGGGGGGAGCTCCTACAATGAGCAGTTCTTC	CASTPWSLGGSSYNEQFF	TRBV6-2/TRBV6-3	TRBJ2-1	TRBD2	few
TGTGCCAGCAGTTACGGGGGACAGGCCTACTATGGCTACACCTTC	CASSYGGQAYYGYTF	TRBV12-3/TRBV12-4	TRBJ1-2	TRBD1	few
TGTGCCAGCAGCTTAGATATCGGACAGGGCAGCTCTGGGGCCAACGTCCTGACTTTC	CASSLDIGQGSSGANVLTF	TRBV11-2	TRBJ2-6	TRBD1	NA
TGTGCCATCAGCCGACAGGGTACGAACACTGAAGCTTTCTTT	CAISRQGTNTEAFF	TRBV10-3	TRBJ1-1	TRBD1	NA
TGCGCCAGCAGCTTGGCGGACCGCCGCACAGATACGCAGTATTTT	CASSLADRRTDTQYF	TRBV5-1	TRBJ2-3	NA	many
TGTGCCAGCAAAGACAGGGGGCTAAGTAATGAAAAACTGTTTTTT	CASKDRGLSNEKLFF	TRBV2	TRBJ1-4	TRBD1	few
TGTGCCAGCAGTTTAACCGCTGAGGCAGATTACGAGCAGTACTTC	CASSLTAEADYEQYF	TRBV27	TRBJ2-7	NA	many
TGTGCCAGCAGCTTAGCGCTGGGCAGCACAGATACGCAGTATTTT	CASSLALGSTDTQYF	TRBV7-9	TRBJ2-3	NA	NA
TGTGCCAGCAGCTCCTATACAGCGGGGGGGCAACGGGATGAGCAGTTCTTC	CASSSYTAGGQRDEQFF	TRBV5-4	TRBJ2-1	TRBD2	many
TGTGCCAGCAGCTTTCTAGGAACAGATACGCAGTATTTT	CASSFLGTDTQYF	TRBV7-8	TRBJ2-3	NA	many
TGTGCCAGCAGCCTTAGCAGGGCGACCTACGAGCAGTACTTC	CASSLSRATYEQYF	TRBV7-2	TRBJ2-7	NA	few
TGTGCCAGCAGTGACAGGTCCGATTCACCCCTCCACTTT	CASSDRSDSPLHF	TRBV12-3/TRBV12-4	TRBJ1-6	NA	few
TGTGCCACCAGTGACCTAACCGGACGGGGATCCTACAATGAGCAGTTCTTC	CATSDLTGRGSYNEQFF	TRBV24-1	TRBJ2-1	NA	many
TGCAGTGCTAGAGATCTAAACCAGCGGGGGAATACGCAGTATTTT	CSARDLNQRGNTQYF	TRBV20-1	TRBJ2-3	TRBD2	many
TGTGCCAGCAGATTTAGCGGGGGAACGTTCGAGCAGTACTTC	CASRFSGGTFEQYF	TRBV12-3/TRBV12-4	TRBJ2-7	TRBD2	few
TGTGCCAGCAGTTACGACAGGGAGGGCTATGGCTACACCTTC	CASSYDREGYGYTF	TRBV6-5	TRBJ1-2	TRBD1	few
TGTGCCAGCAGCCAGAGAGGGGCGGACACCGGGGAGCTGTTTTTT	CASSQRGADTGELFF	TRBV3-1	TRBJ2-2	NA	few
TGTGCCAGCAGCCCCCGACTAGCGGGGGGGCCCGGTGAGCAGTTCTTC	CASSPRLAGGPGEQFF	TRBV9	TRBJ2-1	TRBD2	NA
TGTGCCACCAGCATCCCAAGGGACAGCGGCGGCGAGCAGTACTTC	CATSIPRDSGGEQYF	TRBV15	TRBJ2-7	TRBD1	few
TGTGCCAGCAGCCTGTTGACAGGGACCCCTGAAGCTTTCTTT	CASSLLTGTPEAFF	TRBV11-1	TRBJ1-1	TRBD1	few
TGTGCCAGCAGCTTAAATCCTAGCCAATATAGCACAGATACGCAGTATTTT	CASSLNPSQYSTDTQYF	TRBV7-3	TRBJ2-3	NA	few
TGTGCCAGCAGCCGAGAGGGGGCGAACGAGCAGTACTTC	CASSREGANEQYF	TRBV3-1	TRBJ2-7	TRBD1	few
TGTGCCAGCTCAACAAACACAGGGACAGATACGCAGTATTTT	CASSTNTGTDTQYF	TRBV18	TRBJ2-3	NA	many
TGCAGCGTTAATCCCGGGACCCAGGGGACCCAGTACTTC	CSVNPGTQGTQYF	TRBV29-1	TRBJ2-5	NA	NA
TGTGCCAGCAGCGCCGGGACAGTGGCTTTCTTT	CASSAGTVAFF	TRBV6-2/TRBV6-3	TRBJ1-1	TRBD1	few
TGCAGTGCTAGAGATAACACATACTCCTACAATGAGCAGTTCTTC	CSARDNTYSYNEQFF	TRBV20-1	TRBJ2-1	NA	few
TGTGCCAGCAGTCCCCGGTCGGGACAGGTGGCCGGCGGTACGCAGTATTTT	CASSPRSGQVAGGTQYF	TRBV6-5	TRBJ2-3	TRBD1	NA
TGTGCCAGCAGCGTGTCTGGGACAGGGGGATATAATTCACCCCTCCACTTT	CASSVSGTGGYNSPLHF	TRBV7-2	TRBJ1-6	TRBD1	NA
TGTGCCAGCAGCCATGAGGGGAGCTCCTACGAGCAGTACTTC	CASSHEGSSYEQYF	TRBV3-1	TRBJ2-7	NA	few
TGTGCCAGCACCCCGTCGCCGGGGCCCTATGGCTACACCTTC	CASTPSPGPYGYTF	TRBV28	TRBJ1-2	NA	NA
TGCGCCAGCAGCTTGGCCGGAGACAGCTATGGCTACACCTTC	CASSLAGDSYGYTF	TRBV5-1	TRBJ1-2	NA	many
TGTGCCAGCGGGGCTAGCGGGTACACCGGGGAGCTGTTTTTT	CASGASGYTGELFF	TRBV6-2/TRBV6-3	TRBJ2-2	TRBD2	few
TGTGCCAGCAGCCCAAGGACTAGCTCTGCCTACGAGCAGTACTTC	CASSPRTSSAYEQYF	TRBV3-1	TRBJ2-7	TRBD2	few
TGTGCCAGCAGCTTACGATTTGACAGGGGGCGATTTAACACTGAAGCTTTCTTT	CASSLRFDRGRFNTEAFF	TRBV4-2	TRBJ1-1	TRBD1	few